The next 5 T cell receptor beta chains were all read from a single sample in a study of T cell repertoires in cytomegalovirus infection. TCRdb independently ran MiXCR on the reads; one entry per CDR3 protein. The table includes 310,000 or so distinct CDR3 sequences, 9.6% detected once. Sequenced material: PBMCs. Receptor source: a human donor in good health (CMV status not recorded). Some clones in this sample may be carry-over from other donors' samples.

This clonotype was seen ten or more times. V gene TRBV7-2 combines with J gene TRBJ2-1, with unresolved D. CDR1 and CDR2 (germline): SGHTA, FQGNSA. The CDR3 covers 15 residues. V lost 3 bases, J lost 9 bases, and 18 bases lay in between. CDR3 nucleotides: TGTGCCAGCAGCTTCGATCGCGGCTCCTCCGGTGAGCAGTTCTTC. Residues: CASSFDRGSSGEQFF. The whole variable domain, remainder taken from reference TRBV7-2 and TRBJ2-1, is GAGVSQSPSNKVTEKGKDVELRCDPISGHTALYWYRQSLGQGLEFLIYFQGNSAPDKSGLPSDRFSAERTGGSVSTLTIQRTQQEDSAVYLCASSFDRGSSGEQFFGPGTRLTVL.

The genes are TRBV24-1 and TRBJ2-1; 8 bases fit TRBD2. Germline CDR1 KGHDR, CDR2 SFDVKD. The CDR3 loop spans 15 amino acids. After removal of 3 bases from V and 5 bases from J, the junction contained 5 bases not matched to a gene. The CDR3 reads CATSDRTSINNEQFF. For the CDR3, the DNA is TGTGCCACCAGTGATCGGACTAGCATAAACAATGAGCAGTTCTTC.

This clonotype was counted ten times or more. The chain carries TRBV2 and TRBJ1-1; 7 positions match TRBD1. V trimming: 3 bases; J trimming: 4 bases; junction bases outside the gene matches: 5. The CDR3 contains 14 residues. In germline, CDR1 is SNHLY, CDR2 FYNNEI. CDR3 in amino acids: CASSERGGRTEAFF. CDR3 DNA sequence: TGTGCCAGCAGTGAGAGAGGGGGCCGCACTGAAGCTTTCTTT.

This clonotype has a count of ten or more. V and J are TRBV7-2 and TRBJ1-4, with no clear D. Germline V gene lookup returns CDR1 SGHTA and CDR2 FQGNSA. The CDR3 extends over 13 amino acids. The V end lost 1 base, the J end lost 3 bases, and 3 bases lay between the germline ends. Here the CDR3 DNA reads TGTGCCAGCAGCTTAGGGCCTAATGAAAAACTGTTTTTT. Protein product: CASSLGPNEKLFF.

This clonotype was observed many times. The V and J genes are TRBV20-1 and TRBJ2-3, with 7 nucleotides matching TRBD1. Germline-derived CDR1 and CDR2 are DFQATT and SNEGSKA (reference sequence). This CDR3 comprises 14 residues. J gave up 2 bases and V 6 bases, and 8 bases lay outside the gene matches. In DNA form, the CDR3 reads TGCAGTGCCTCCGGACAGGCCTACACAGATACGCAGTATTTT. It specifies CSASGQAYTDTQYF.